The sequence of this TCR beta chain was determined in a study of shared clonotypes between healthy human individuals. Findings and caveats of the study: A handful of donors showed sharing of approximately 5% of naive CD4 clonotypes. The study generally estimated greater richness for naive than memory subsets.

On this clone itself: Its antigen is undetermined.

In the source study's methods: ImmunoSEQ sequences covered only the junction and lacked quality scores; filtering therefore differed. Assay: immunoSEQ multiplex PCR; the TCRdb copy retains only in-frame clones and omits some. V and J calls and clone size follow that table, whereas D and trimming were derived from the DNA. The sample holds 600,000 to 750,000 clones; 90% are singletons and the top ten take 34%. The CDR3 has 16 residues. From germline, CDR1 is MDHEN and CDR2 SYDVKM. V shed 8 bases and J 1 base; nucleotides not matched to a gene: 13. The sequencing sample was made of memory CD8+ T cells from PBMCs. The subset: CD45RO+ cells pooled with CCR7-negative TemRA cells. The sequence was obtained from a man between 18 and 35 years old in good health. Some clones in this sample may be carry-over from other donors' samples. The chain uses TRBV28 and TRBJ1-1; 7 bases line up with TRBD1. The CDR3 region has the DNA TGTGCCAGCCTCCCGAGGAAGGGGGCAAGGAACACTGAAGCTTTCTTT. Translation gives CASLPRKGARNTEAFF. The variable domain in full, with the rest retrieved from reference TRBV28 and TRBJ1-1, is DVKVTQSSRYLVKRTGEKVFLECVQDMDHENMFWYRQDPGLGLRLIYFSYDVKMKEKGDIPEGYSVSREKKERFSLILESASTNQTSMYLCASLPRKGARNTEAFFGQGTRLTVV.